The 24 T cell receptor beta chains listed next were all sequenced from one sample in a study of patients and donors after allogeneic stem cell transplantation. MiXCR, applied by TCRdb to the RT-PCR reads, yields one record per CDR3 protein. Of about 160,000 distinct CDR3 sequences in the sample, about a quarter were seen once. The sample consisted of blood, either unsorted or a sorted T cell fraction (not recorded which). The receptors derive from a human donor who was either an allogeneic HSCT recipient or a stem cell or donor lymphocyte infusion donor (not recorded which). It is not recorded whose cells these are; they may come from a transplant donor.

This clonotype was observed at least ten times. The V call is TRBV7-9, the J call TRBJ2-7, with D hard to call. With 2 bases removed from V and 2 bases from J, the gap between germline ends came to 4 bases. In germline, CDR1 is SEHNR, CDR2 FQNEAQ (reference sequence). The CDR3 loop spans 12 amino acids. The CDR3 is CASSLRPYEQYF. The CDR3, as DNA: TGTGCCAGCAGCTTAAGGCCCTACGAGCAGTACTTC.

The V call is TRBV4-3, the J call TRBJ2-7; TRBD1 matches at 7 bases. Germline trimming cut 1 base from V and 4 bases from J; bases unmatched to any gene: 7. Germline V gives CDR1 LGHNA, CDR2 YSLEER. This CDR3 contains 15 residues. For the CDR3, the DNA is TGCGCCAGCAGCCAAGGGGGACAGACCTTTTACGAGCAGTACTTC. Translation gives CASSQGGQTFYEQYF.

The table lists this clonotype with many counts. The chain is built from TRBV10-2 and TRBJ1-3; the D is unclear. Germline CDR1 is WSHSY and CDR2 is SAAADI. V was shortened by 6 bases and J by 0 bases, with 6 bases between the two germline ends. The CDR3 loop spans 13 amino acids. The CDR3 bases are TGCGCCAGCAGGCACAGCTCTGGAAACACCATATATTTT. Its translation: CASRHSSGNTIYF.

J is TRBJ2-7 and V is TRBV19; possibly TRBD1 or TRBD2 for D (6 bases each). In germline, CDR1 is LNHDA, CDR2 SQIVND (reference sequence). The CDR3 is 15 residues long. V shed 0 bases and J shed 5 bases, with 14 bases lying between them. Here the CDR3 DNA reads TGTGCCAGTAGTATAGAGGCAGGGGAGGACCACGAGCAGTACTTC. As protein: CASSIEAGEDHEQYF. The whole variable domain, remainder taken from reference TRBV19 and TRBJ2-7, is DGGITQSPKYLFRKEGQNVTLSCEQNLNHDAMYWYRQDPGQGLRLIYYSQIVNDFQKGDIAEGYSVSREKKESFPLTVTSAQKNPTAFYLCASSIEAGEDHEQYFGPGTRLTVT.

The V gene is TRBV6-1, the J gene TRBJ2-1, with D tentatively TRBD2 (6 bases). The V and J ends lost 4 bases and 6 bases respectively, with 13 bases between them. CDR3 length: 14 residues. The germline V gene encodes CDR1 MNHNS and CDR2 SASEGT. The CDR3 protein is CASSALDSGNEQFF. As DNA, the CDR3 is TGTGCCAGCAGTGCTTTGGATAGCGGCAATGAGCAGTTCTTC.

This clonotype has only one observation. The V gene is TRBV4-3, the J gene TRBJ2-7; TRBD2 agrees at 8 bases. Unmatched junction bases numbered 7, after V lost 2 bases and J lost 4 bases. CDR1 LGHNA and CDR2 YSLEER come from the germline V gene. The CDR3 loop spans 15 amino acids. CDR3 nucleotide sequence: TGCGCCAGCAGCCAAAATAGCGGGACCAAGTACGAGCAGTACTTC. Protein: CASSQNSGTKYEQYF.

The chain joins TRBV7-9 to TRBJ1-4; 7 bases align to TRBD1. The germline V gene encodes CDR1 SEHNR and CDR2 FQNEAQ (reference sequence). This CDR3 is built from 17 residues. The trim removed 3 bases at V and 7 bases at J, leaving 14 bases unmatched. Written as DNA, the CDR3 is TGTGCCAGCAGCTTTAGGTGGGACAGCTCTCGGGGTGAAAAACTGTTTTTT. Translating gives CASSFRWDSSRGEKLFF.

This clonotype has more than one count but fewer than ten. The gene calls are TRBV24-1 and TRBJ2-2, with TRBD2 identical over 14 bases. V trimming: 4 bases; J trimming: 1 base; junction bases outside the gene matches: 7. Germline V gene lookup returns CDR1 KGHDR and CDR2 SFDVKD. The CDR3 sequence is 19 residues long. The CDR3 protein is CATSDTGTSGSVNTGELFF. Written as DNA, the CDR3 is TGTGCCACCAGTGACACCGGGACTAGCGGGAGTGTGAACACCGGGGAGCTGTTTTTT.

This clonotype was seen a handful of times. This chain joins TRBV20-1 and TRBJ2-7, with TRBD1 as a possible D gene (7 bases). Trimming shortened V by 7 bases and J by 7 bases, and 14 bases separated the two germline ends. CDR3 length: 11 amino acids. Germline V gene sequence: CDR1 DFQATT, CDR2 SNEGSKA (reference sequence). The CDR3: CSVTGAGEQYF. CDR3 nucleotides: TGCAGTGTTACAGGGGCGGGGGAGCAGTACTTC.

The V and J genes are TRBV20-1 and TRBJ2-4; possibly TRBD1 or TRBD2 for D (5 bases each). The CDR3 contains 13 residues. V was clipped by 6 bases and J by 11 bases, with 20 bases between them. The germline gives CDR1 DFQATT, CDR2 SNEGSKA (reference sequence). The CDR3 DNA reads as TGCAGTGCGCGAATCCATACCCGAGGGGTTCAGTACTTC. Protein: CSARIHTRGVQYF.

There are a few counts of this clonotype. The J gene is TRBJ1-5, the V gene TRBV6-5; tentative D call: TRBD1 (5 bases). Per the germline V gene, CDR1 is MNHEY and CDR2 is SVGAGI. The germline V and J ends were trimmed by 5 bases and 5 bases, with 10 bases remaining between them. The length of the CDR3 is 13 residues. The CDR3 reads CASSPGHDQPQHF. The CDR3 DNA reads TGTGCCAGCAGTCCTGGACACGATCAGCCCCAGCATTTT.

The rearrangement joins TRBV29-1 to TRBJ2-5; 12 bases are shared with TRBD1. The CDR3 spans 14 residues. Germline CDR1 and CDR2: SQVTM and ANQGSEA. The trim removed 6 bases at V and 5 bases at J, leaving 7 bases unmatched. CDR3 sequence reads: CSVERDRGPETQYF. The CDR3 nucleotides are TGCAGCGTCGAACGGGACAGGGGGCCTGAGACCCAGTACTTC.

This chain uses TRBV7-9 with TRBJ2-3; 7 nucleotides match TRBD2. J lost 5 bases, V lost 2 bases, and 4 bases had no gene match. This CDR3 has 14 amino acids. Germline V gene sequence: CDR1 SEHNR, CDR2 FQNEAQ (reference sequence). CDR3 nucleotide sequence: TGTGCCAGCAGCTTATCAGCGGGACTAGATACGCAGTATTTT. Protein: CASSLSAGLDTQYF.

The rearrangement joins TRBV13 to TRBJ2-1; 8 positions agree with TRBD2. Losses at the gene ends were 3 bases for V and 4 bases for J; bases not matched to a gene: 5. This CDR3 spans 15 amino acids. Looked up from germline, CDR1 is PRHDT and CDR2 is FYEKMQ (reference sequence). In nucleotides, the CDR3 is TGTGCCAGCAGCTTTAAGCCGGGAGGGTACAATGAGCAGTTCTTC. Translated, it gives CASSFKPGGYNEQFF.

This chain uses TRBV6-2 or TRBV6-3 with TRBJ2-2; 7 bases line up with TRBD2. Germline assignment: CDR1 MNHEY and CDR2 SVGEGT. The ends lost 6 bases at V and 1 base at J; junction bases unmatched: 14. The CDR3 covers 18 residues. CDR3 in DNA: TGTGCCAGCAGCAAGAAGAGAGCGGGGTGGCGGAACACCGGGGAGCTGTTTTTT. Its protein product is CASSKKRAGWRNTGELFF.

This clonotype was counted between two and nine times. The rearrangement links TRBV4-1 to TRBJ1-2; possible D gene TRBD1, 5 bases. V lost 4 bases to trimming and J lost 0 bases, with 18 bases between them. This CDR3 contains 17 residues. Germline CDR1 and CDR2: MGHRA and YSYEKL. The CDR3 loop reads CASSPLPLAGTNYGYTF. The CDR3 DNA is TGCGCCAGCAGCCCCCTGCCTCTGGCAGGGACTAACTATGGCTACACCTTC.

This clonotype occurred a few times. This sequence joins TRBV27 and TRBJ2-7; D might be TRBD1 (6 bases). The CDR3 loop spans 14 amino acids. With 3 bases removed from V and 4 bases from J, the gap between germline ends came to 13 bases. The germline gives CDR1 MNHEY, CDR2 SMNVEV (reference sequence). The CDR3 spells CASSFEGHEYEQYF. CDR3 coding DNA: TGTGCCAGCAGTTTCGAGGGACACGAGTACGAGCAGTACTTC.

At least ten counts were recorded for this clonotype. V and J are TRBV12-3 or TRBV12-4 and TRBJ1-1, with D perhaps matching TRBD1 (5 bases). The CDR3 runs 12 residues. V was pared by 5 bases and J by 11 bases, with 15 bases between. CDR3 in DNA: TGTGCCAGCAGTCTAGGTGGGGAGGGGGCTTTCTTT. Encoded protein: CASSLGGEGAFF.

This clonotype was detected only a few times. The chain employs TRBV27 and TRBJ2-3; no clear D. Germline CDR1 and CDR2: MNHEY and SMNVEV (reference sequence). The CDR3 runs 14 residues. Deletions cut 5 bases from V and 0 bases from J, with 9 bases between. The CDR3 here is CASSHKTSTDTQYF. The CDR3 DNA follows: TGTGCCAGCAGTCACAAGACTAGCACAGATACGCAGTATTTT.

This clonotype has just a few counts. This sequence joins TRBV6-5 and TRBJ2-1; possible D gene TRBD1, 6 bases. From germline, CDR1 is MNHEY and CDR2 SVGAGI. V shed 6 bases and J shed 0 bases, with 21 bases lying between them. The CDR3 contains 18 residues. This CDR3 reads CASSRLSNQGISYNEQFF. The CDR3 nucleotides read TGTGCCAGCAGCCGACTATCAAACCAGGGGATCTCCTACAATGAGCAGTTCTTC.

The CDR3 nucleotides are TGTGCCAGCAGATCCACCCAACTAGGATCGAACACCGGGGAGCTGTTTTTT. Amino acids: CASRSTQLGSNTGELFF. This chain links TRBV11-3 with TRBJ2-2; D perhaps matches TRBD2 (5 bases). The ends were cut back, 6 bases at V and 0 bases at J, with 17 bases in the middle. There are 17 residues in the CDR3. CDR1 is SGHNT, CDR2 YENEEA, per germline.

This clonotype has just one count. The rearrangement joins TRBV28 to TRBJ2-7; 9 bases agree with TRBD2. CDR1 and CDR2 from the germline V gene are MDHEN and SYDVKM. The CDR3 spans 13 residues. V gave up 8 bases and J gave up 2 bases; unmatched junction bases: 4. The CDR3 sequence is CASRSGSPYEQYF. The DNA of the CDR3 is TGTGCCAGCCGTAGCGGGAGTCCCTACGAGCAGTACTTC.

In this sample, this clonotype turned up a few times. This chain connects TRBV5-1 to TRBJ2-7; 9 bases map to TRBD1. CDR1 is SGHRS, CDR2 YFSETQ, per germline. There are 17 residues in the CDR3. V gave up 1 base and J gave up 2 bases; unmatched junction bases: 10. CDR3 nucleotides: TGCGCCAGCAGCTTGTTTCCCCCGGGACAGGGACCCTACGAGCAGTACTTC. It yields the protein CASSLFPPGQGPYEQYF.

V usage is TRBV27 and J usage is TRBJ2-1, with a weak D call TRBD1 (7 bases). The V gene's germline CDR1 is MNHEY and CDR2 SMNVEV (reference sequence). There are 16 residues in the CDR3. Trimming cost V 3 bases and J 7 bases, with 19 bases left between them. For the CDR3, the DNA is TGTGCCAGCAGTTTTCTCGGCAGGGGGGAGTTGAATGAGCAGTTCTTC. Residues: CASSFLGRGELNEQFF.